Below, 25 T cell receptor beta chains from the same sample are listed, as sequenced in a study of blood T cell repertoires in COVID-19. Only in-frame clones appear in the TCRdb table, and some are missing; sequencing was by immunoSEQ multiplex PCR. In the table there are around 140,000 clones, roughly 91% of which are singletons. Sample: peripheral blood. The receptors were sampled from a man aged 50-59 years with active or convalescent COVID-19.

The chain combines TRBV9 with TRBJ2-6, with unresolved D. The CDR3 loop spans 16 amino acids. V lost 0 bases to trimming and J lost 2 bases, with 9 bases between them. Germline V gene sequence: CDR1 SGDLS, CDR2 YYNGEE. The chain's CDR3 is CASSVDEVPGANVLTF. The CDR3 DNA sequence: TGTGCCAGCAGCGTAGATGAGGTCCCTGGGGCCAACGTCCTGACTTTC.

The J gene is TRBJ1-1, the V gene TRBV9; maybe TRBD1 (5 bases). V lost 1 base to trimming and J lost 5 bases, with 9 bases between them. Germline CDR1 SGDLS, CDR2 YYNGEE. This CDR3 contains 13 residues. The CDR3 DNA sequence: TGTGCCAGCAGCGTACAGGGTATAACTGAAGCTTTCTTT. Protein sequence: CASSVQGITEAFF.

The chain employs TRBV21-1 and TRBJ2-2; TRBD1 is the table's D call, not checked against the DNA. TRBV21-1 is assigned pseudogene status. The CDR3 sequence is 17 residues long. In DNA, the CDR3 is TGTGCCAGCAGGGACCGCCCCGCGAGGGGGCGAACCGGGGAGCTGTTTTTT. Translating it yields CASRDRPARGRTGELFF.

V gene TRBV12-3 or TRBV12-4 combines with J gene TRBJ2-3; D ambiguous. The ends were cut back, 5 bases at V and 5 bases at J, with 11 bases in the middle. The CDR3 contains 13 residues. CDR3 nucleotides: TGTGCCAGCAGTACCTTGCCCAGAGATACGCAGTATTTT. It encodes CASSTLPRDTQYF.

J is TRBJ2-1 and V is TRBV30, with 9 bases lining up with TRBD1. Germline CDR1 and CDR2: GTSNPN and SVGIG (reference sequence). The CDR3 spans 15 residues. V dropped 3 bases and J dropped 6; count of bases not matched to a gene: 9. This CDR3 is CAWSWGQGQGNEQFF. The CDR3 DNA sequence: TGTGCCTGGAGCTGGGGACAGGGTCAAGGCAATGAGCAGTTCTTC.

The chain is built from TRBV10-3 and TRBJ2-7, with D possibly TRBD2 on 5 matching bases. Germline V lookup: CDR1 ENHRY, CDR2 SYGVKD. V lost 0 bases to trimming and J lost 0 bases, with 15 bases between them. The CDR3 is made up of 17 amino acids. Written as DNA, the CDR3 is TGTGCCATCAGTGAGTCTGCTAGCCTACCTGGCTCCTACGAGCAGTACTTC. Encoded protein: CAISESASLPGSYEQYF.

The V and J genes are TRBV5-4 and TRBJ1-3, with TRBD1 as a possible D gene (5 bases). Germline V lookup: CDR1 SGHNT, CDR2 YYREEE (reference sequence). V was pared by 3 bases and J by 0 bases, with 7 bases between. There are 14 residues in the CDR3. The chain's CDR3 is CASSSGFSGNTIYF. The CDR3 DNA follows: TGTGCCAGCAGCTCAGGGTTCTCTGGAAACACCATATATTTT.

The J gene is TRBJ2-5, the V gene TRBV3-1 (or the pseudogene TRBV3-2), with 7 bases aligning to TRBD2. The CDR3 covers 16 residues. The ends lost 4 bases at V and 4 bases at J; junction bases unmatched: 12. CDR1 is LGHDT, CDR2 YNNKEL, per germline (reference sequence). The CDR3 sequence is CASSPRGAGRGETQYF. In DNA form, the CDR3 reads TGTGCCAGCAGCCCCCGAGGAGCAGGGAGGGGAGAGACCCAGTACTTC.

V gene TRBV5-1 combines with J gene TRBJ2-5, with a weak D call TRBD2 (5 bases). Trimming stripped 0 bases from V and 0 bases from J, with 12 bases between. The CDR3 has 16 residues. Germline assignment: CDR1 SGHRS and CDR2 YFSETQ. The CDR3 coding sequence is TGCGCCAGCAGCTTGGCGTCTAGCAGAAACCAAGAGACCCAGTACTTC. This codes for CASSLASSRNQETQYF.

V is TRBV5-6 and J is TRBJ1-6; 8 bases agree with TRBD1. The CDR3 is 14 residues long. The V segment lost 1 base and the J segment 7 bases; nucleotides outside the gene matches: 1. Germline V gives CDR1 SGHDT, CDR2 YYEEEE. CDR3 protein: CASSLRQGNSPLHF. The DNA for the CDR3 is TGTGCCAGCAGCTTGAGACAGGGGAATTCACCCCTCCACTTT. Full variable domain (outside the CDR3, taken from reference TRBV5-6 and TRBJ1-6): DAGVTQSPTHLIKTRGQQVTLRCSPKSGHDTVSWYQQALGQGPQFIFQYYEEEERQRGNFPDRFSGHQFPNYSSELNVNALLLGDSALYLCASSLRQGNSPLHFGNGTRLTVT.

This clone appeared once. The genes are TRBV9 and TRBJ1-1, with 9 bases lining up with TRBD1. The junction had 11 bases not matched to a gene; V was cut back by 4 bases and J by 7 bases. CDR3 length: 15 amino acids. CDR1 and CDR2 (germline): SGDLS, YYNGEE. CDR3: CASSRGEGQGFEAFF. The CDR3 DNA sequence: TGTGCCAGCAGCCGGGGTGAGGGACAGGGTTTTGAAGCTTTCTTT.

For the CDR3, the DNA is TGTGCCACCAGCCCACGGGGGGCGGATGGGGAGACCCAGTACTTC. Protein product: CATSPRGADGETQYF. V is TRBV15 and J is TRBJ2-5; D may be TRBD2 (7 bases). Germline V CDR1 and CDR2: LNHNV, YYDKDF (reference sequence). V lost 5 bases and J lost 5, with 18 bases in between. This CDR3 has 15 amino acids.

The chain couples TRBV18 to TRBJ2-4, with 7 bases that match TRBD1. V trimming: 1 base; J trimming: 0 bases; junction bases outside the gene matches: 3. CDR3 size: 16 residues. Germline assignment: CDR1 KGHSH and CDR2 LQKENI. The CDR3 DNA follows: TGTGCCAGCTCACCACGGACAGGACTAGCCAAAAACATTCAGTACTTC. Protein product: CASSPRTGLAKNIQYF.

The chain links TRBV10-3 to TRBJ1-1; D ambiguous. Trimming removed 6 bases at V and 0 bases at J, with 8 bases between. CDR3 size: 13 residues. Germline CDR1 and CDR2: ENHRY and SYGVKD. The CDR3 DNA sequence: TGTGCCATCAGGGCTGAAATGAACACTGAAGCTTTCTTT. Residues: CAIRAEMNTEAFF.

This rearrangement joins TRBV19 to TRBJ2-1, with 10 positions matching TRBD1. The V segment lost 7 bases and the J segment 2 bases; nucleotides outside the gene matches: 5. The CDR3 has 15 amino acids. The germline gives CDR1 LNHDA, CDR2 SQIVND (reference sequence). CDR3 residues: CASTKDRGPYNEQFF. Written as DNA, the CDR3 is TGTGCCAGTACGAAAGACAGGGGGCCCTACAATGAGCAGTTCTTC. Drawing the rest from reference TRBV19 and TRBJ2-1, the complete variable domain is DGGITQSPKYLFRKEGQNVTLSCEQNLNHDAMYWYRQDPGQGLRLIYYSQIVNDFQKGDIAEGYSVSREKKESFPLTVTSAQKNPTAFYLCASTKDRGPYNEQFFGPGTRLTVL.

This clone was counted once. The junction shows a germline mismatch at one end, possibly a read error. Other DNA sequences of this sample code for an identical CDR3. The chain recombines TRBV3-1 (or the pseudogene TRBV3-2) with TRBJ1-6; D gene ambiguous. This CDR3 has 15 residues. From germline, CDR1 is LGHDT and CDR2 YNNKEL (reference sequence). CDR3 residues: CASSQAREDNSPLHF. The CDR3 coding sequence is TGTGCCAGCAGCCAAGCTCGGGAAGATAATTCACCTCTCCACTTT.

The J gene is TRBJ2-3, the V gene TRBV7-8; the match to TRBD2 covers 7 bases. There are 14 residues in the CDR3. Germline V CDR1 and CDR2: SGHVS, FQNEAQ. With V trimmed by 10 bases and J by 7 bases, 14 bases remained unmatched. DNA for the CDR3: TGTGCCACCGTGCTTGGGGCTAGCGGTTATACGCAGTATTTT. It specifies CATVLGASGYTQYF.

DNA for the CDR3: TGTGCCAGCGGGGACTACAGGGTTGAGCAGTACTTC. This gives the protein CASGDYRVEQYF. This sequence joins TRBV6-5 and TRBJ2-7, with D maybe TRBD2 (7 bases). CDR3 length: 12 residues. V was cut by 8 bases and J by 7 bases, with 15 bases left in between. CDR1 is MNHEY and CDR2 is SVGAGI in the germline V gene.

The rearrangement links TRBV4-1 to TRBJ2-2, with D perhaps matching TRBD2 (8 bases). CDR3 length equals 17 residues. The V end was cut by 3 bases, the J end by 4 bases, with 18 bases between. Germline V CDR1 and CDR2: MGHRA, YSYEKL. Here the CDR3 reads CASSQAGGQFGTGELFF. The CDR3 region has the DNA TGCGCCAGCAGCCAGGCGGGGGGACAGTTTGGCACCGGGGAGCTGTTTTTT.

The genes are TRBV24-1 and TRBJ1-1; 9 nucleotides line up with TRBD1. The CDR3 has 13 amino acids. From germline, CDR1 is KGHDR and CDR2 SFDVKD. Trimming took 4 bases from V and 10 from J; bases not matched to a gene: 6. DNA for the CDR3: TGTGCCACCAGTGACCGATCGGGACAGGGAGCTTTCTTT. It specifies CATSDRSGQGAFF.

V gene TRBV19 combines with J gene TRBJ2-5; tentative D call: TRBD1 (5 bases). Per germline, CDR1 LNHDA and CDR2 SQIVND (reference sequence). The CDR3 contains 13 residues. The germline V and J ends were trimmed by 6 bases and 2 bases, with 10 bases remaining between them. The chain's CDR3 is CASSARDQETQYF. The CDR3 bases are TGTGCCAGTAGCGCCAGGGATCAAGAGACCCAGTACTTC.

The CDR3 here is CAGKKGGNEQFF. The CDR3 DNA sequence: TGTGCCGGAAAAAAAGGGGGCAATGAGCAGTTCTTC. V usage is TRBV21-1 and J usage is TRBJ2-1; TRBD1, the D gene given by the table, was not confirmed from the DNA. TRBV21-1 is designated a pseudogene. The CDR3 length is 12 residues.

The chain joins TRBV12-3 or TRBV12-4 to TRBJ1-6, with D possibly matching TRBD1 (5 bases). The V end lost 4 bases, the J end lost 7 bases, and 5 bases lay between the germline ends. CDR3 length equals 12 residues. CDR3 sequence: CASSSGNSPLHF. The CDR3 bases are TGTGCCAGCAGTTCAGGGAATTCACCCCTCCACTTT.

The chain uses TRBV27 and TRBJ2-3; 8 bases line up with TRBD1. CDR1 is MNHEY and CDR2 is SMNVEV in the germline V gene (reference sequence). The trim removed 5 bases at V and 6 bases at J, leaving 7 bases unmatched. The CDR3 length is 14 residues. The CDR3 spells CASSIDRGEDTQYF. Here the CDR3 DNA reads TGTGCCAGCAGTATCGACAGGGGTGAGGATACGCAGTATTTT.

In its sample, this clone was seen a few times. This chain uses TRBV7-2 with TRBJ1-5, with 8 bases matching TRBD1. From germline, CDR1 is SGHTA and CDR2 FQGNSA. CDR3 length: 16 amino acids. V gave up 1 base and J gave up 5 bases; unmatched junction bases: 7. The DNA of the CDR3 is TGTGCCAGCAGCTTAGATGGGACAGGAAGATATCAGCCCCAGCATTTT. Translation gives CASSLDGTGRYQPQHF. The entire variable domain, with the rest obtained from reference TRBV7-2 and TRBJ1-5, is as follows: GAGVSQSPSNKVTEKGKDVELRCDPISGHTALYWYRQSLGQGLEFLIYFQGNSAPDKSGLPSDRFSAERTGGSVSTLTIQRTQQEDSAVYLCASSLDGTGRYQPQHFGDGTRLSIL.